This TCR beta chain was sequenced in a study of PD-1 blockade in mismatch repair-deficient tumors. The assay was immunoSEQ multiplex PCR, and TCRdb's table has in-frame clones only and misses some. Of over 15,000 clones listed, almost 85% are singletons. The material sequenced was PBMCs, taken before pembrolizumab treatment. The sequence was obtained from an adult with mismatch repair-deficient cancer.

Here the CDR3 reads CASQQILNTEAFF. DNA for the CDR3: TGTGCCTCACAACAGATTTTGAACACTGAAGCTTTCTTT. This chain connects TRBV2 to TRBJ1-1; D gene ambiguous. The CDR3 spans 13 residues. Germline CDR1 and CDR2: SNHLY and FYNNEI. Trimming shortened V by 11 bases and J by 0 bases, and 13 bases separated the two germline ends.